The 16 T cell receptor beta chains presented below share a single source sample, sequenced in a study of blood T cells in healthy people across ages (dated by TCRdb to the mid-2010s). Library creation used 5' RACE. The listed sequencing device is Illumina HiSeq 2500. The second PCR ran for roughly 7 to 11 cycles and used a J-beta primer mix along with a sample-barcoded 5' primer. Clones were called with MiXCR by TCRdb after fastp trimmed the public reads at Q25, and only in-frame beta chains were retained. Identical CDR3 protein sequences are pooled into one entry, listed with their most common genes and DNA. The sample table records about 1.5 million distinct CDR3 sequences; 40% to 45% of these occur just once. In total, the top ten clones hold about 4.1% of the sample. The sample taken for sequencing was blood. All receptors derive from a woman aged 18-29 years in good health.

This chain connects TRBV5-1 to TRBJ1-4; 7 nucleotides align to TRBD1. Germline CDR1 SGHRS, CDR2 YFSETQ. CDR3 length equals 15 residues. J lost 6 bases, V lost 2 bases, and 7 bases had no gene match. The CDR3 sequence: CASSFLGQPDEKLFF. The CDR3, as DNA: TGCGCCAGCAGCTTTTTGGGACAGCCTGATGAAAAACTGTTTTTT.

As concerns this clonotype: A read error may be the cause here, since a much bigger clone is one base away. This rearrangement joins TRBV6-6 to TRBJ2-1; D gene uncertain. V lost 6 bases and J lost 13, with 10 bases in between. Germline CDR1 MNHNY, CDR2 SVGAGI (reference sequence). The CDR3 runs to 10 residues. The CDR3, as DNA: TGTGCCAGCAGACAAGAGACCCAGTTCTTC. It encodes CASRQETQFF.

As for this clonotype: The germline gene is not matched at one end of the junction; a read error may be the cause. The V gene is TRBV7-9, the J gene TRBJ2-3; D could derive from TRBD1 or TRBD2 (5 bases each). CDR1 is SEHNR and CDR2 is FQNEAQ in the germline V gene (reference sequence). The CDR3 is made up of 14 amino acids. The CDR3 nucleotides read TGTGCCAGCAGCGTAGCGATGGGGCTAGATACGCAGTATTTT. It specifies CASSVAMGLDTQYF.

The chain couples TRBV21-1 to TRBJ1-5. TRBV21-1 is an annotated pseudogene. The CDR3 totals 14 residues. Written as DNA, the CDR3 is TGTGCTACCCTCCGTACGCCTAGCAATCAGCCCCAGCATTTT. Translation gives CATLRTPSNQPQHF.

This rearrangement joins TRBV9 to TRBJ1-1, with a weak D call TRBD1 (6 bases). Germline CDR1 is SGDLS and CDR2 is YYNGEE. The CDR3 contains 14 residues. V gave up 3 bases and J gave up 1 base, with 10 bases separating them. CDR3 coding DNA: TGTGCCAGCAGCGCAGGGGCAGCGAACACTGAAGCTTTCTTT. Amino acids: CASSAGAANTEAFF.

This clonotype was seen only a few times. The chain combines TRBV6-5 with TRBJ1-5; 7 nucleotides agree with TRBD1. From germline, CDR1 is MNHEY and CDR2 SVGAGI. Trimming cost V 6 bases and J 3 bases; bases outside gene matches: 8. This CDR3 has 15 amino acids. CDR3 amino acids: CASSPGQVHNQPQHF. In nucleotides, the CDR3 is TGTGCCAGCAGCCCTGGACAGGTCCACAATCAGCCCCAGCATTTT.

CDR3 in DNA: TGTGCCAGCACCCCTAGCGGGAGTTTATACGAGCAGTACTTC. Translating gives CASTPSGSLYEQYF. The chain couples TRBV12-3 or TRBV12-4 to TRBJ2-7; the match to TRBD2 covers 10 bases. V shed 7 bases and J 4 bases; nucleotides not matched to a gene: 7. The CDR3 length is 14 residues.

This chain joins TRBV5-1 and TRBJ2-7; D unresolved. V lost 1 base, J lost 2 bases, and 10 bases lay in between. There are 14 residues in the CDR3. The germline V gene encodes CDR1 SGHRS and CDR2 YFSETQ. The CDR3, as DNA: TGCGCCAGCAGCTTGATAGCCCGAACCTACGAGCAGTACTTC. It yields the protein CASSLIARTYEQYF.

This clonotype was seen a handful of times. The V gene is TRBV6-2 or TRBV6-3, the J gene TRBJ2-1, with TRBD2 matching over 10 bases. The CDR3 sequence is 18 residues long. V was clipped by 2 bases and J by 6 bases; unmatched bases: 13. Germline CDR1 and CDR2: MNHEY and SVGEGT. CDR3 in amino acids: CASSYGLASGRRRNEQFF. In DNA form, the CDR3 reads TGTGCCAGCAGTTACGGACTCGCTAGCGGGAGACGACGCAATGAGCAGTTCTTC.

This clonotype showed up just a few times. The J gene is TRBJ2-5, the V gene TRBV7-2; D assignment may be TRBD1 or TRBD2 (5 bases each). The CDR3 is 13 amino acids. CDR1 is SGHTA, CDR2 FQGNSA, per germline. Trimming pared 5 bases from V and 5 bases from J, leaving 12 bases between. CDR3 in amino acids: CASSVVREETQYF. The CDR3, as DNA: TGTGCCAGCAGCGTAGTCAGGGAGGAGACCCAGTACTTC. The full variable domain, its missing parts supplied by reference TRBV7-2 and TRBJ2-5, is GAGVSQSPSNKVTEKGKDVELRCDPISGHTALYWYRQSLGQGLEFLIYFQGNSAPDKSGLPSDRFSAERTGGSVSTLTIQRTQQEDSAVYLCASSVVREETQYFGPGTRLLVL.

This clonotype was found a few times. The gene calls are TRBV6-5 and TRBJ2-1; D remains unclear. The DNA matches TRBJ2-7 better at its end, which makes the J call doubtful. There are 16 residues in the CDR3. From germline, CDR1 is MNHEY and CDR2 SVGAGI. In nucleotides, the CDR3 is TGTGCCAGCAGTTACTCGAGGCAGAAACTCTACAATGAGCAGTACTTC. Amino acids: CASSYSRQKLYNEQYF.

The chain uses TRBV7-2 and TRBJ2-7, with TRBD2 identical over 12 bases. Germline-derived CDR1 and CDR2 are SGHTA and FQGNSA. The CDR3 runs to 17 residues. V shed 5 bases and J 2 bases; nucleotides not matched to a gene: 10. This chain's CDR3 is CASSGWTSGIVTYEQYF. Here the CDR3 DNA reads TGTGCCAGCAGCGGGTGGACTAGCGGGATAGTAACCTACGAGCAGTACTTC. Looking up the rest from reference TRBV7-2 and TRBJ2-7 gives the full variable domain: GAGVSQSPSNKVTEKGKDVELRCDPISGHTALYWYRQSLGQGLEFLIYFQGNSAPDKSGLPSDRFSAERTGGSVSTLTIQRTQQEDSAVYLCASSGWTSGIVTYEQYFGPGTRLTVT.

The chain joins TRBV7-2 to TRBJ2-1, with D possibly matching TRBD2 (6 bases). V was shortened by 0 bases and J by 5 bases, with 11 bases between the two germline ends. The CDR3 loop spans 15 amino acids. The germline V gene has CDR1 SGHTA and CDR2 FQGNSA. This chain's CDR3 is CASSLARGFHNEQFF. The CDR3 nucleotides read TGTGCCAGCAGCTTAGCGCGGGGATTCCACAATGAGCAGTTCTTC.

This chain uses TRBV20-1 with TRBJ1-2; 7 bases fit TRBD1. The CDR3 length is 13 residues. The ends lost 5 bases at V and 8 bases at J; junction bases unmatched: 11. Germline-derived CDR1 and CDR2 are DFQATT and SNEGSKA (reference sequence). The CDR3 here is CSAPQGLKFGYTF. The CDR3, as DNA: TGCAGTGCTCCACAGGGGTTGAAATTCGGCTACACCTTC.

This CDR3 reads CAISDLGQGAEAAFF. CDR3 in DNA: TGTGCCATCAGTGACCTGGGACAGGGGGCAGAAGCGGCTTTCTTT. The chain recombines TRBV10-3 with TRBJ1-1; 12 bases align to TRBD1. CDR1 ENHRY and CDR2 SYGVKD come from the germline V gene. V lost 3 bases and J lost 11; bases outside the gene matches: 10. This CDR3 comprises 15 residues.

CDR3 nucleotides: TGTGCCATCAGTGGAGGGACGGCGCATGGCTACACCTTC. Protein: CAISGGTAHGYTF. This rearrangement joins TRBV10-3 to TRBJ1-2, with D possibly matching TRBD1 (5 bases). Per germline, CDR1 ENHRY and CDR2 SYGVKD. V was pared by 4 bases and J by 6 bases, with 12 bases between. This CDR3 has 13 residues.